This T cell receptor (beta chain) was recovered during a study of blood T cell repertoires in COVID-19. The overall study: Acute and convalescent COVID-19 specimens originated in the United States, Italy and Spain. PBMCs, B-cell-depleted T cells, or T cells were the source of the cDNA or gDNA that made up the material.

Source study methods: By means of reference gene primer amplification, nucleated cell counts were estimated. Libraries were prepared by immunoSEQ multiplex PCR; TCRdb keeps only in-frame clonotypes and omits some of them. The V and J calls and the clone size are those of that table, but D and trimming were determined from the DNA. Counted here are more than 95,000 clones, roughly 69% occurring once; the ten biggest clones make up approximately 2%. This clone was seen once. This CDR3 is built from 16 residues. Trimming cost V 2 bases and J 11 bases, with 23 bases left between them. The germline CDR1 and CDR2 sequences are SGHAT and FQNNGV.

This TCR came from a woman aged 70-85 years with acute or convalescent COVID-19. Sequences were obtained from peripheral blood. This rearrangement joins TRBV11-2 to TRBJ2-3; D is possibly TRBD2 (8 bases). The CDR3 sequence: CASSLPGRAFTGEQYF. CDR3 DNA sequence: TGTGCCAGCAGCTTACCCGGGAGGGCCTTCACAGGGGAGCAGTATTTT. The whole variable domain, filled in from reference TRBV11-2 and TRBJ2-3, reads EAGVAQSPRYKIIEKRQSVAFWCNPISGHATLYWYQQILGQGPKLLIQFQNNGVVDDSQLPKDRFSAERLKGVDSTLKIQPAKLEDSAVYLCASSLPGRAFTGEQYFGPGTRLTVL.